The source of this T cell receptor (beta chain) is a study of a mutant IDH1 vaccine in newly diagnosed glioma. In the study overall: All eight of the vaccinations patients received fell in weeks 1, 3, 5, 7, 11, 15, 19 and 23. The start of vaccination came 4-6 weeks after radiotherapy alone, or with temozolomide cycles. Prior therapy was radiotherapy, temozolomide, or both; most received both.

Method: immunoSEQ multiplex PCR; TCRdb's copy keeps in-frame clones and lacks some. This sample carries around 56,000 clones, roughly three quarters of them seen once, and the ten largest clones take approximately 7.6%. As to time point: week 23, last vaccination. What each vaccine dose contained was 300 ug of mutant IDH1 20-mer peptide, accompanied by topical imiquimod. The study's findings and limits: Whatever changes occurred in top peripheral T cell clonotypes seemed unrelated to pseudoprogression.

About this clone itself: As yet, its antigen is unknown.

V shed 3 bases, J shed 5 bases, and the junction held 15 bases outside the gene matches. CDR1 and CDR2 from the germline V gene are MGHDK and SYGVNS. The CDR3 loop spans 17 amino acids. Specimen: PBMCs, collected from a glioma patient whose treatment included an IDH1 peptide vaccine. The chain is built from TRBV25-1 and TRBJ1-2, with 7 bases lining up with TRBD1. The clonotype was recovered from a woman aged 40 to 49 with glioma. Some clones in this sample may be carry-over from other donors' samples. The CDR3, as DNA: TGTGCCAGCAGTGACAGGCGTCGTGGTACAGGGGATTATGGCTACACCTTC. Amino acids: CASSDRRRGTGDYGYTF.